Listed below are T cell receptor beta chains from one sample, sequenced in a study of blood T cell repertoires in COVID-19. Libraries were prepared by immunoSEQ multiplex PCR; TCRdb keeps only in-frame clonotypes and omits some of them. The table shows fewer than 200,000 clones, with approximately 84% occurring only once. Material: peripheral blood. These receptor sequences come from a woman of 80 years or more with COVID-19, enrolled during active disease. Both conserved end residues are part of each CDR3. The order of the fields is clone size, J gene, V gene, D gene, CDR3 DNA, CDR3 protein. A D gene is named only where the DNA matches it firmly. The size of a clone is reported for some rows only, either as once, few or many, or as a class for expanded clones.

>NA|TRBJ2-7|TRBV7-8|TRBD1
TGTGCCAGCAGCCCCCCGCGGACAGGGGGCACCTACGAGCAGTACTTC
CASSPPRTGGTYEQYF
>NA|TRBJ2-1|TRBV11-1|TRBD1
TGTGCCAGCAGCGTGGACAGGGACAATGAGCAGTTCTTC
CASSVDRDNEQFF
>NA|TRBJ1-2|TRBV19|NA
TGTGCCAGTAGTATACGCTATGGCTACACCTTC
CASSIRYGYTF
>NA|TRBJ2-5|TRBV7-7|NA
TGTGCTAGCAGCTTTCGACTAGTAGGGGCAGAGACCCAGTACTTC
CASSFRLVGAETQYF
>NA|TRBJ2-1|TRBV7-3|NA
TGTGCCAGCAGCTTAGGTCTAGCGCCCTCCTACAATGAGCAGTTCTTC
CASSLGLAPSYNEQFF
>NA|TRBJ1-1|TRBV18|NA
TGTGCCAGCTCACGAGACAGGAACACTGAAGCTTTCTTT
CASSRDRNTEAFF
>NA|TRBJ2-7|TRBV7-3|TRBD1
TGTGCCAGCACCTTAACCGGGACAGGCCTTTTATACTTC
CASTLTGTGLLYF
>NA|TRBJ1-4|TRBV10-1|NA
TGCGCCAGCAGTTCCAGTCTGAGGCCTGCAACTAATGAAAAACTGTTTTTT
CASSSSLRPATNEKLFF
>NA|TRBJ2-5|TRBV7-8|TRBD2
TGTGCCAGCAGTCATTCTCCCGGGACTAGCGGGGGGCGTAACTTC
CASSHSPGTSGGRNF
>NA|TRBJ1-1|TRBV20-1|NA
TGCAGTGCTAGTGGGGGGCGGCGGGAAGCTTTCTTT
CSASGGRREAFF
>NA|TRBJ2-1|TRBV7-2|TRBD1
TGTGCCAGCAGCCAGACAGGGGGCTCCTACAATGAGCAGTTCTTC
CASSQTGGSYNEQFF
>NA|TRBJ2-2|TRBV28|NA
TGTGCCAGCAGTTTATTAAAAGGGGCGAACACCGGGGAGCTGTTTTTT
CASSLLKGANTGELFF
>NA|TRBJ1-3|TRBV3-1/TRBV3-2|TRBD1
TGTGCCAGCAGCCCGATGATGGGACAGCGAAACACCATATATTTT
CASSPMMGQRNTIYF
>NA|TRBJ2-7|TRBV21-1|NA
TGTGCCAGCAGCTGGTCCGGGACTAGCGGTTCCTACGAGCAGTACTTC
CASSWSGTSGSYEQYF
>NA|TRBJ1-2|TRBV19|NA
TGTGCCAGGACGGAGTACTGCGGCTACACCTTC
CARTEYCGYTF
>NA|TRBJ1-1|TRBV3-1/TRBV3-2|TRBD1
TGTGCCAGCAGCCGACAGGGTTATACTGAAGCTTTCTTT
CASSRQGYTEAFF
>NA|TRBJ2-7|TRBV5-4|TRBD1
TGTGCCAGCAGCTCCCGGGACAGAGCCTACGAGCAGTACTTC
CASSSRDRAYEQYF
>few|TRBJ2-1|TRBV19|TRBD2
TGTGCCAGTAGTATAGATCCGGGAGGATACAATGAGCAGTTCTTC
CASSIDPGGYNEQFF
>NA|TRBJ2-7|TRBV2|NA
TGTGCCAGCAGTCATTCTGCCGGGTCCTATTTGACCTACGAGCAGTACTTC
CASSHSAGSYLTYEQYF
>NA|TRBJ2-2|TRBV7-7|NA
TGTGCCAGCAGCTTAGTTCCGGGTACGGCCGGGGAGCTGTTTTTT
CASSLVPGTAGELFF
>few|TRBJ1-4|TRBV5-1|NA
TGCGCCAGCAGCTTGGGCAGGGCAGATAATGAAAAACTGTTTTTT
CASSLGRADNEKLFF
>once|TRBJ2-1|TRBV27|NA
TGTGCCAGCAGAGGACGGGGATCCTACAATGAGCAGTTCTTC
CASRGRGSYNEQFF
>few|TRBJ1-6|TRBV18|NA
TGTGCCAGCTCAGATACGGAGATTTCACCCCTCCACTTT
CASSDTEISPLHF
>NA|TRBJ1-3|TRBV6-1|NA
TGTGCCAGCAGTGAAGCGGCAGGGCCTCCTGGAAACACCATATATTTT
CASSEAAGPPGNTIYF
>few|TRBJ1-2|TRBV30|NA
TGTGCCTGGACCGCCGCGGGGCGGTTTGATGGCTACACCTTC
CAWTAAGRFDGYTF
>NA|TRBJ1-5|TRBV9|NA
TGTGCCAGCAGCGTAGGTGGGTTGGAGTTGGAGCCCCAGCATTTT
CASSVGGLELEPQHF
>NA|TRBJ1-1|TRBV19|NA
TGTGCCAGTACCCCATCCCCTACAGGGTGGAACACTGAAGCTTTCTTT
CASTPSPTGWNTEAFF
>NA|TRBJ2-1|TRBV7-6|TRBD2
TGTGCCAGCAGCTTACTAGCGGGAGGGTCCTACAATGAGCAGTTCTTC
CASSLLAGGSYNEQFF
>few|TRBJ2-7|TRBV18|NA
TGTGCCAGCTCACCACCGGGGCAGGGGGGCTACGAGCAGTACTTC
CASSPPGQGGYEQYF
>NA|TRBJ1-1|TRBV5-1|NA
TGCGCCAGCAGCTTGGATCCTATGAACACTGAAGCTTTCTTT
CASSLDPMNTEAFF
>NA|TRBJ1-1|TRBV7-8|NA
TGTGCCAGCAGCGTGATGGGGCTCGGCACTGAAGCTTTCTTT
CASSVMGLGTEAFF
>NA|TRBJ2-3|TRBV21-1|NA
TGTGCCAGCAGAAGGACAGGTTTCAGGCCAGATACGCAGTATTTT
CASRRTGFRPDTQYF
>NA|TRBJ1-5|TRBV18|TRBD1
TGTGCCAGCTCACCCTCAACCGGGACAGGTAACAATCAGCCCCAGCATTTT
CASSPSTGTGNNQPQHF
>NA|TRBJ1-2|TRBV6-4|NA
TGTGCCAGCAGTGACTCGAGCATCGGGGGATGGTTCGGCTACACCTTC
CASSDSSIGGWFGYTF
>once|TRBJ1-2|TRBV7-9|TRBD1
TGTGCCAGCAGATTCCGGGACAGGGCTGATGGCTACACCTTC
CASRFRDRADGYTF
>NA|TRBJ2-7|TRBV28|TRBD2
TGTGCCAGCAGTTTCCCAAGGCTAGCGGGATCCTACGAGCAGTACTTC
CASSFPRLAGSYEQYF
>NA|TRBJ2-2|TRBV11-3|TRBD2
TGTGCCAGCAGCTTCGGGCAGGGAGGGTACACCGGGGAGCTGTTTTTT
CASSFGQGGYTGELFF
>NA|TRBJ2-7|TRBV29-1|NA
TGCAGCGTGCTAGGGGGGGGTTCCTACGAGCAGTACTTC
CSVLGGGSYEQYF
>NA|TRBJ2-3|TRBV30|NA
TGTGCCTGGAGTGTAAGCCCGCGGATTTACACAGATACGCAGTATTTT
CAWSVSPRIYTDTQYF
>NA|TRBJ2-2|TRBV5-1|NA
TGCGCCAGCAGCATACAGGGCCCCGGGGAGCTGTTTTTT
CASSIQGPGELFF
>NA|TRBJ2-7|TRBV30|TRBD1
TGTGCCTGGGGGTCCGCCGTGACAGGGGGCTTGCAGTACTTC
CAWGSAVTGGLQYF
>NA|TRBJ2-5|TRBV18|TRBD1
TGTGCCAGCTCACTTTCGGACAGGGGACTGCAAGAGACCCAGTACTTC
CASSLSDRGLQETQYF
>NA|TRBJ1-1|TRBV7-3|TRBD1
TGTGCCAGCAGCTTAGGTGACAGGGAGAACACTGAAGCTTTCTTT
CASSLGDRENTEAFF
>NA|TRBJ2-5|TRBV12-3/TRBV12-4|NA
TGTGCCAGCAGTTTGTCCGGCCAAGAGACCCAGTACTTC
CASSLSGQETQYF
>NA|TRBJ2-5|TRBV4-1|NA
TGCGCCAGCAGCCGCACCTGGCCGACTTTAGAGACCCAGTACTTC
CASSRTWPTLETQYF
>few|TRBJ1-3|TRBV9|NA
TGTGCCAGCAGCGTAGCGGGATACTTCTCTGGAAACACCATATATTTT
CASSVAGYFSGNTIYF
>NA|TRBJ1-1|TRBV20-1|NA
TGCAGTGCTGTGCAGGGGATCTTT
CSAVQGIF
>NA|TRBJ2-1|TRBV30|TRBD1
TGTGCCTGGAGTAGGACAGGGAGCTCCTACAATGAGCAGTTCTTC
CAWSRTGSSYNEQFF
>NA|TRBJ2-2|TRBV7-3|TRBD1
TGTGCCAGCAGTTTTTCGCCGGGACAGGGATATACCGGGGAGCTGTTTTTT
CASSFSPGQGYTGELFF
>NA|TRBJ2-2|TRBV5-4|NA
TGTGCCAGCAGCTCCCAAAAGGGGGCCGGGGAGCTGTTTTTT
CASSSQKGAGELFF
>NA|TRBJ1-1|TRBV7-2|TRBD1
TGTGCCAGCAGTCAACAGGGGGCCTCGGAGGCTTTCTTT
CASSQQGASEAFF
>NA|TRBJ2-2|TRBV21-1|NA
TGTGCCAGCAGCAAAGGGGGAGGAGGGGAGACCGGGGAGCTGTTTTTT
CASSKGGGGETGELFF